The next 10 T cell receptor beta chains were all read from a single sample in a study of blood T cells in healthy people across ages. The authors ran a second PCR of about 7 to 11 cycles using a sample-barcoded 5' primer and a J-beta primer mix. MiXCR, applied by TCRdb to the 5' RACE reads, yields one record per CDR3 protein. In the table there are around 790,000 distinct CDR3 sequences, under 45% of which are singletons. Sequencing used blood. Every receptor here comes from a man aged 60 to 69 in good health.

The chain joins TRBV18 to TRBJ2-3; TRBD2 matches at 12 bases. V was pared by 6 bases and J by 2 bases, with 6 bases of the junction left unmatched. The length of the CDR3 is 16 residues. The germline V gene has CDR1 KGHSH and CDR2 LQKENI. The CDR3 spells CASSATSGGHTDTQYF. CDR3 DNA: TGTGCCAGCTCGGCGACTAGCGGGGGCCACACAGATACGCAGTATTTT.

The genes are TRBV12-3 or TRBV12-4 and TRBJ2-3; the match to TRBD2 covers 11 bases. The CDR3 sequence is 15 residues long. The junction had 3 bases not matched to a gene; V was cut back by 7 bases and J by 0 bases. The CDR3 here is CASISGGASTDTQYF. CDR3 DNA: TGTGCCAGCATTAGCGGGGGGGCTAGCACAGATACGCAGTATTTT.

Concerning this clonotype itself: Germline and junction disagree at one end, which may indicate a read error. J is TRBJ2-7 and V is TRBV6-5, with D maybe TRBD2 (5 bases). Germline V gene lookup returns CDR1 MNHEY and CDR2 SVGAGI. CDR3 size: 13 residues. The CDR3 sequence is CAGSLLGRSEQYF. The CDR3 nucleotides are TGTGCCGGCAGTTTATTGGGGAGAAGCGAGCAGTACTTC.

This clonotype has just a few counts. The chain recombines TRBV7-2 with TRBJ1-5; 8 bases map to TRBD1. CDR3 length: 14 amino acids. Per the germline V gene, CDR1 is SGHTA and CDR2 is FQGNSA. With 4 bases clipped from V and 6 bases from J, the junction kept 5 bases outside the gene matches. Here the CDR3 reads CASSSTGGSQPQHF. CDR3 nucleotide sequence: TGTGCCAGCAGCTCCACAGGGGGTAGTCAGCCCCAGCATTTT.

The J gene is TRBJ2-1, the V gene TRBV7-6; TRBD2 matches 9 bases. The CDR3 covers 17 residues. The J segment lost 0 bases and the V segment lost 0 bases, leaving 3 bases of the junction unmatched. Germline V gives CDR1 SGHVS, CDR2 FNYEAQ. The DNA for the CDR3 is TGTGCCAGCAGCTTAGCGGAGCGGGGGGCCTCCTACAATGAGCAGTTCTTC. Its protein product is CASSLAERGASYNEQFF.

About this clonotype: Given the absence of the conserved phenylalanine or tryptophan at the CDR3 end, a read error is likely. The chain has TRBV9 and TRBJ2-1; 11 bases are shared with TRBD1. Trimming removed 4 bases from V and 9 bases from J; junction bases left unmatched: 12. The CDR3 runs 16 residues. Germline V gene lookup returns CDR1 SGDLS and CDR2 YYNGEE. This CDR3 is CASSTPGTGGTIEQFS. CDR3 nucleotides: TGTGCCAGCAGCACACCCGGGACAGGGGGTACTATTGAGCAGTTCTCC.

The chain couples TRBV6-5 to TRBJ1-1; the D gene is possibly TRBD1 (5 bases). V lost 0 bases and J lost 1, with 18 bases in between. Germline assignment: CDR1 MNHEY and CDR2 SVGAGI. The CDR3 length is 18 residues. CDR3 sequence reads: CASSYSSRTSVRNTEAFF. DNA for the CDR3: TGTGCCAGCAGTTACTCGAGCAGGACAAGCGTCAGGAACACTGAAGCTTTCTTT.

CDR3 DNA: TGTGCCAGCAGCGCAAGGGGACAGGGGGCCGGAGATACGCAGTATTTT. Protein product: CASSARGQGAGDTQYF. The rearrangement joins TRBV9 to TRBJ2-3; 12 bases align to TRBD1. The CDR3 sequence is 16 residues long. Germline V gene sequence: CDR1 SGDLS, CDR2 YYNGEE. V was clipped by 3 bases and J by 5 bases; unmatched bases: 7.

The chain uses TRBV27 and TRBJ2-7; 10 bases map to TRBD2. Looked up from germline, CDR1 is MNHEY and CDR2 is SMNVEV (reference sequence). The CDR3 runs 14 residues. J lost 2 bases, V lost 8 bases, and 6 bases had no gene match. The CDR3 nucleotides read TGTGCCAGCTCGATTAGCGGGGGGACCTACGAGCAGTACTTC. It translates to CASSISGGTYEQYF.

This clonotype occurred a few times. The chain has TRBV7-2 and TRBJ2-1; TRBD1 matches at 9 bases. The length of the CDR3 is 15 residues. Germline V gene data show CDR1 as SGHTA and CDR2 as FQGNSA. After removal of 5 bases from V and 8 bases from J, the junction contained 10 bases not matched to a gene. The DNA of the CDR3 is TGTGCCAGCAGCCTCCGGACAGGGGAAGGGTATGAGCAGTTCTTC. Translation: CASSLRTGEGYEQFF.